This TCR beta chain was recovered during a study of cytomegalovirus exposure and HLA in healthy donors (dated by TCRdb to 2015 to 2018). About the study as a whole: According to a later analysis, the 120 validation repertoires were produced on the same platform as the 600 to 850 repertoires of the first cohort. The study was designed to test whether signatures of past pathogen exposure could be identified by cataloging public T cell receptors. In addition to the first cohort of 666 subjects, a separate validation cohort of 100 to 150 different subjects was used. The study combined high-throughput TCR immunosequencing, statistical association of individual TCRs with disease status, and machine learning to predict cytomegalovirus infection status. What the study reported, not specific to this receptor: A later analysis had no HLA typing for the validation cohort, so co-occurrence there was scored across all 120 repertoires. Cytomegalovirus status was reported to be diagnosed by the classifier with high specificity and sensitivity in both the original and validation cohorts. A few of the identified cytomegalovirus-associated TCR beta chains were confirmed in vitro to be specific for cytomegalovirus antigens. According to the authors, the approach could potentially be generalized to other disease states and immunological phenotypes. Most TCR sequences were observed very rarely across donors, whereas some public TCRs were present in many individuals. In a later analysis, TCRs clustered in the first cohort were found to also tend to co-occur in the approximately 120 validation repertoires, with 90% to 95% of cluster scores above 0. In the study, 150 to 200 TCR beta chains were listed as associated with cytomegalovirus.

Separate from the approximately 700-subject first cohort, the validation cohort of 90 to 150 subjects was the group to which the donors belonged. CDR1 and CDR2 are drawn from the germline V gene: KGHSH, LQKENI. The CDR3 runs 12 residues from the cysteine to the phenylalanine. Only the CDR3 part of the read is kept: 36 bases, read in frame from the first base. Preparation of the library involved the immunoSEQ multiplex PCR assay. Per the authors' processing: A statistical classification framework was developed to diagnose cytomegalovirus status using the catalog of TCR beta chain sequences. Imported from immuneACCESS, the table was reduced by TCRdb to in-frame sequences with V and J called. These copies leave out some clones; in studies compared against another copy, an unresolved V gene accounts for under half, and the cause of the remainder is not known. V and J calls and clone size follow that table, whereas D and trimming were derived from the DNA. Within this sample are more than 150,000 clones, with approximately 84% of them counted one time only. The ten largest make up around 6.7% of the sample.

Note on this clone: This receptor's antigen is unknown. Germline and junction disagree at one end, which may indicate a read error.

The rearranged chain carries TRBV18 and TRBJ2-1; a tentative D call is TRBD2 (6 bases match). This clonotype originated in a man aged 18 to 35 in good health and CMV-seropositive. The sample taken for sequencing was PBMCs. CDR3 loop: CASSPRLDMPLF. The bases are TGTGCCAGCTCACCCAGACTAGACATGCCGCTCTTC.